A selection of T cell receptor beta chains follows, all from one sample in a study of blood T cell repertoires in COVID-19. Here immunoSEQ multiplex PCR was the method, and the copy in TCRdb shows in-frame clones only, minus some. Among about 56,000 clones listed, around 92% were seen once. Sequencing input: peripheral blood. Every receptor here comes from a human donor in a cohort sampled during active COVID-19. Both conserved end residues are part of each CDR3.

>TRBV11-2
CASSLRGGGGYTF
>TRBV19
CASRSGGPGNEQFF
>TRBV6-2/TRBV6-3
CASSYNSGTGMPPAETQYF
>TRBV5-1
CASSLDRVNTEAFF
>TRBV5-1
CASSLAAGLAADEQFF
>TRBV5-5
CASSFQGSTDTQYF
>TRBV4-3
CASSQDKDRGLGSGYTF
>TRBV19
CASSISRYSNQPQHF
>TRBV15
CATSTSLAGGYEQYF
>TRBV5-8
CASSLGGLASGPQETQYF
>TRBV5-1
CASSPGTVQETQYF
>TRBV5-4
CASSLLAGTGIQETQYF
>TRBV15
CATQGQWGNTIYF
>TRBV5-1
CASSLGVFGGYTF
>TRBV7-2
CASSLALRDISPNYGYTF
>TRBV7-7
CASSLGQNTEAFF
>TRBV9
CASSASPGLASTYEQYF
>TRBV18
CASSPYFGVSEQFF
>TRBV11-2
CASSLVRGRSEAFF
>TRBV5-1
CASSLADREDSGEQFF
>TRBV19
CASSIGGAQDEKLFF
>TRBV9
CASSRRTGPDTEAFF
>TRBV14
CASSHPRGSSYEQYF
>TRBV2
CASSEGGQGRNQPQHF
>TRBV6-5
CASSYAGLSGANVLTF
>TRBV12-3/TRBV12-4
CASTPQIVRGYTF
>TRBV5-6
CASSVTGQDNQPQHF
>TRBV7-9
CASSLAGPPGNEQFF
>TRBV7-9
CASSVYRGRNYGYTF
>TRBV3-1/TRBV3-2
CASSQGGGWSSGNTIYF
>TRBV9
CASSVDLAGGLYNEQFF
>TRBV27
CASRPHLGGASTDTQYF
>TRBV5-1
CASSSMDGTAHSYEQYF
>TRBV7-2
CASNFGVLGTEAFF
>TRBV6-5
CASSFPGQGFQTQYF
>TRBV7-9
CASSLGGEYYTF
>TRBV4-1
CASSQRTGGQPQHF
>TRBV30
CAWSVPSGTSGGAKQFF
>TRBV10-3
CAIGSGGAADTQYF
>TRBV7-8
CASSISPRGTVTEAFF
>TRBV6-2/TRBV6-3
CASSPRTEEAFF
>TRBV12-3/TRBV12-4
CASSLGGSRTQYF
>TRBV6-2/TRBV6-3
CASSYSTRSETQYF
>TRBV5-1
CASSLEASGLMDTQYF
>TRBV7-7
CASSAGQGAGETQYF
>TRBV29-1
CSVESQEGYEQYF
>TRBV10-3
CAISESMDRGHEQYF
>TRBV5-1
CASSLDFRDRGFQNINEQFF
>TRBV7-9
CASSLVTDNYGYTF
>TRBV18
CASSVVGRDSPLHF
>TRBV7-9
CASSLEGGQGASPLHF
>TRBV30
CAWKGQGTGANVLTF
>TRBV4-1
CASSQDEARGLSGANVLTF
>TRBV30
CAWSVSGAGMVSGANVLTF
>TRBV7-9
CATTRGNSPLHF
>TRBV4-1
CASSQQERAWTGNSGNTIYF
>TRBV11-3
CASSNSGTRRGAGELFF
>TRBV7-6
CASSVSGGITYNEQFF